The 19 T cell receptor beta chains below were found in one sample sequenced in a study of blood T cell repertoires in COVID-19. TCRdb's copy holds only in-frame clones and misses some; the assay was immunoSEQ multiplex PCR. Of around 180,000 clones in the sample, roughly nine tenths were seen once. Sequenced sample: peripheral blood. The receptors stem from a man aged 60 to 69 with acute or convalescent COVID-19.

The chain couples TRBV4-3 to TRBJ2-3, with 7 bases that match TRBD1. CDR3 size: 14 residues. Germline trimming cut 2 bases from V and 4 bases from J; bases unmatched to any gene: 3. The V gene's germline CDR1 is LGHNA and CDR2 YSLEER. The chain's CDR3 is CASSQRGPADTQYF. The CDR3 DNA is TGCGCCAGCAGCCAAAGGGGGCCGGCAGATACGCAGTATTTT.

This clone was detected only once. The genes are TRBV29-1 and TRBJ2-7, with 8 bases lining up with TRBD2. This CDR3 contains 14 residues. Germline V CDR1 and CDR2: SQVTM, ANQGSEA. The junction had 4 bases not matched to a gene; V was cut back by 2 bases and J by 1 base. Here the CDR3 DNA reads TGCAGCGTTGAACCAGCGGGAGTATCCTACGAGCAGTACTTC. This sequence encodes CSVEPAGVSYEQYF.

The chain joins TRBV7-9 to TRBJ1-4; D is undetermined. V lost 2 bases to trimming and J lost 7 bases, with 14 bases between them. The CDR3 is 15 residues long. The germline CDR1 and CDR2 sequences are SEHNR and FQNEAQ (reference sequence). The CDR3 sequence: CASSLSRRGSEKLFF. The CDR3 nucleotides are TGTGCCAGCAGCTTATCTAGGCGAGGGAGTGAAAAACTGTTTTTT.

This chain uses TRBV25-1 with TRBJ1-1; unclear D gene. The germline V gene has CDR1 MGHDK and CDR2 SYGVNS. The CDR3 extends over 12 amino acids. The V end lost 1 base, the J end lost 3 bases, and 3 bases lay between the germline ends. The CDR3 DNA sequence: TGTGCCAGCAGTGAATCGGACACTGAAGCTTTCTTT. Amino acid sequence: CASSESDTEAFF.

This clone was observed a few times. V usage is TRBV27 and J usage is TRBJ1-6; no clear D gene. V was shortened by 3 bases and J by 3 bases, with 9 bases between the two germline ends. This CDR3 contains 15 residues. Germline assignment: CDR1 MNHEY and CDR2 SMNVEV (reference sequence). In DNA form, the CDR3 reads TGTGCCAGCAGTTTGGAGGGTTACTATAATTCACCCCTCCACTTT. This codes for CASSLEGYYNSPLHF.

This chain uses TRBV19 with TRBJ1-5, with D possibly matching TRBD1 (6 bases). The CDR3 is made up of 14 amino acids. V was cut by 6 bases and J by 6 bases, with 15 bases left in between. CDR1 and CDR2 (germline): LNHDA, SQIVND (reference sequence). CDR3 protein: CASRISGVGQPQHF. The CDR3 DNA reads TGTGCCAGTAGGATATCAGGGGTGGGTCAGCCCCAGCATTTT.

This chain uses TRBV27 with TRBJ1-5, with TRBD1 identical over 7 bases. This CDR3 spans 14 amino acids. Germline CDR1 is MNHEY and CDR2 is SMNVEV (reference sequence). The trim removed 3 bases at V and 5 bases at J, leaving 4 bases unmatched. In DNA, the CDR3 is TGTGCCAGCAGTTTGACAGGGCCCCATCAGCCCCAGCATTTT. Protein sequence: CASSLTGPHQPQHF.

The chain recombines TRBV5-4 with TRBJ2-7, with a tentative D call TRBD1 (5 bases). The V end was cut by 1 base, the J end by 3 bases, with 14 bases between. CDR3 length: 15 amino acids. CDR1 is SGHNT and CDR2 is YYREEE in the germline V gene (reference sequence). The DNA for the CDR3 is TGTGCCAGCAGCTTGCCAGGGTCCTCCTACTACGAGCAGTACTTC. Translation gives CASSLPGSSYYEQYF.

This chain joins TRBV30 and TRBJ2-7, with TRBD1 matching 10 bases. Germline loops: CDR1 GTSNPN, CDR2 SVGIG (reference sequence). Trimming took 1 base from V and 5 from J; bases not matched to a gene: 8. This CDR3 comprises 15 residues. Here the CDR3 DNA reads TGTGCCTGGAGTGCTGGGACAGGGGAGGCCGACGAGCAGTACTTC. Protein sequence: CAWSAGTGEADEQYF.

J is TRBJ1-2 and V is TRBV27; TRBD1 matches at 9 bases. CDR3 length: 14 amino acids. Germline V CDR1 and CDR2: MNHEY, SMNVEV (reference sequence). J gave up 3 bases and V 4 bases, and 3 bases lay outside the gene matches. In nucleotides, the CDR3 is TGTGCCAGCAGTTACAGGGGGCAGTACTATGGCTACACCTTC. As protein: CASSYRGQYYGYTF.

The chain couples TRBV24-1 to TRBJ1-1; D is unclear. The CDR3 sequence is 13 residues long. V dropped 4 bases and J dropped 7 bases, with 12 bases sitting between them. CDR1 KGHDR and CDR2 SFDVKD come from the germline V gene. The CDR3 region is CATSDPGRFEAFF. The CDR3 coding sequence is TGTGCCACCAGTGACCCAGGCAGGTTTGAAGCTTTCTTT.

The chain carries TRBV5-1 and TRBJ2-2, with D maybe TRBD1 (5 bases). Germline CDR1 is SGHRS and CDR2 is YFSETQ. CDR3 size: 16 residues. Trimming shortened V by 0 bases and J by 0 bases, and 9 bases separated the two germline ends. CDR3 protein: CASSLGQKANTGELFF. For the CDR3, the DNA is TGCGCCAGCAGCTTGGGACAGAAAGCGAACACCGGGGAGCTGTTTTTT.

This clone has a handful of counts. The rearrangement joins TRBV19 to TRBJ1-1, with D perhaps TRBD1 (5 bases). CDR3 length: 16 amino acids. The germline V gene encodes CDR1 LNHDA and CDR2 SQIVND (reference sequence). V was shortened by 6 bases and J by 2 bases, with 19 bases between the two germline ends. As DNA, the CDR3 is TGTGCCAGTAGCGAAGGAGCAGGGCTGGTAAACACTGAAGCTTTCTTT. It translates to CASSEGAGLVNTEAFF.

This sequence joins TRBV2 and TRBJ2-7, with a possible D match to TRBD1 (5 bases). The CDR3 is 14 residues long. Trimming left V 6 bases short and J 1 base short, with 13 bases between. Germline CDR1 and CDR2: SNHLY and FYNNEI. For the CDR3, the DNA is TGTGCCAGCAGCCACAGGCCGACTTCCTACGAGCAGTACGTC. Translation: CASSHRPTSYEQYV.

DNA for the CDR3: TGTGCCACCAGTGACCCTGGACAGGGGGCAAGGGGTGGCTACACCTTC. It specifies CATSDPGQGARGGYTF. This sequence joins TRBV24-1 and TRBJ1-2; 11 bases agree with TRBD1. The CDR3 runs to 16 residues. After removal of 4 bases from V and 7 bases from J, the junction contained 10 bases not matched to a gene. CDR1 and CDR2 from the germline V gene are KGHDR and SFDVKD.

The chain joins TRBV30 to TRBJ2-3; unclear D gene. CDR1 GTSNPN and CDR2 SVGIG come from the germline V gene (reference sequence). The germline V and J ends were trimmed by 0 bases and 14 bases, with 18 bases remaining between them. This CDR3 has 13 residues. CDR3 residues: CAWSVYGPSLPYF. In nucleotides, the CDR3 is TGTGCCTGGAGTGTATATGGCCCTAGTCTCCCGTATTTT.

The V gene is TRBV12-3 or TRBV12-4, the J gene TRBJ1-1; the D gene is possibly TRBD1 (6 bases). The CDR3 spans 13 residues. V was cut by 8 bases and J by 6 bases, with 16 bases left in between. In DNA form, the CDR3 reads TGTGCCAGCTCGATACGTAGGACAGCTGAAGCTTTCTTT. As protein: CASSIRRTAEAFF.

The chain couples TRBV7-9 to TRBJ1-1; D may be TRBD1 (5 bases). Germline CDR1 reads SEHNR; CDR2 reads FQNEAQ (reference sequence). CDR3 length: 14 amino acids. Trimming took off 4 bases at V and 1 base at J, with 10 bases between the two ends. The CDR3 DNA is TGTGCCAGCAGCTCTTTGACAGCGAACACTGAAGCTTTCTTT. Protein product: CASSSLTANTEAFF. The full variable domain, completed using reference TRBV7-9 and TRBJ1-1, is DTGVSQNPRHKITKRGQNVTFRCDPISEHNRLYWYRQTLGQGPEFLTYFQNEAQLEKSRLLSDRFSAERPKGSFSTLEIQRTEQGDSAMYLCASSSLTANTEAFFGQGTRLTVV.

The CDR3 protein is CASSPVGTSGINEQYF. CDR3 coding DNA: TGTGCCAGCAGCCCAGTGGGGACTAGCGGGATCAACGAGCAGTACTTC. The genes are TRBV5-4 and TRBJ2-7, with 13 nucleotides matching TRBD2. Trimming cost V 4 bases and J 5 bases; bases outside gene matches: 9. The germline CDR1 and CDR2 sequences are SGHNT and YYREEE (reference sequence). The CDR3 covers 16 residues.